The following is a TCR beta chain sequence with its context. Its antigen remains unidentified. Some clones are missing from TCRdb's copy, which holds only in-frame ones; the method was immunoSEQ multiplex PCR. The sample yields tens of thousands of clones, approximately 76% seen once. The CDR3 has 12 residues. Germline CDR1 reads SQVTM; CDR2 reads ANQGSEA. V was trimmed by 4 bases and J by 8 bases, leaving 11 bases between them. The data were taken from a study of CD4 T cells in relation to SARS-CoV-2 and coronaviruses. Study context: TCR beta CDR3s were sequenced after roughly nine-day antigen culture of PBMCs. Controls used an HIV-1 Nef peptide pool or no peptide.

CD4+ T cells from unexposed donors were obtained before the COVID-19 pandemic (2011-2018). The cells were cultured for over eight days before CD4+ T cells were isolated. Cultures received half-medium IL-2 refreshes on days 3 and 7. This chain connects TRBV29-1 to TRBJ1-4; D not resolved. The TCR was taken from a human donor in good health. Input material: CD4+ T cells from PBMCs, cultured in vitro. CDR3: CSVVLGGEKLFF. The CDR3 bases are TGCAGCGTTGTGTTGGGTGGCGAAAAACTGTTTTTT.